Shown below are 14 T cell receptor beta chains from a single sample sequenced in a study of cytomegalovirus exposure and HLA in healthy donors. PCR primers comprised 60 Vbeta and 13 Jbeta primers. Using immunoSEQ multiplex PCR, the repertoire was profiled, and TCRdb retains in-frame clones only, with some absent. The sample lists 200,000 or so clones, approximately 79% occurring once. The specimen sequenced was PBMCs. These receptor sequences come from a man aged 40-49 years in good health and CMV-seropositive.

The chain has TRBV9 and TRBJ2-3; 9 bases align to TRBD2. This CDR3 is built from 16 residues. CDR1 is SGDLS, CDR2 YYNGEE, per germline. J gave up 6 bases and V 3 bases, and 11 bases lay outside the gene matches. The CDR3 region has the DNA TGTGCCAGCAGCGGAGGTAGCGGGGGCGGTCCGGATACGCAGTATTTT. Translating gives CASSGGSGGGPDTQYF.

The chain carries TRBV5-1 and TRBJ2-1; TRBD1 is a possible D gene (5 bases). Germline CDR1 and CDR2: SGHRS and YFSETQ. This CDR3 spans 17 amino acids. Trimming cost V 0 bases and J 0 bases, with 13 bases left between them. CDR3 bases: TGCGCCAGCAGCTTGGCCCTTTGGGGCGGCTCCTACAATGAGCAGTTCTTC. It yields the protein CASSLALWGGSYNEQFF.

V gene TRBV19 combines with J gene TRBJ1-1; TRBD1 aligns across 8 bases. The CDR3 has 15 residues. Germline V lookup: CDR1 LNHDA, CDR2 SQIVND (reference sequence). The ends lost 3 bases at V and 1 base at J; junction bases unmatched: 4. DNA for the CDR3: TGTGCCAGTAGTATCTCCGGGACAGGGAACACTGAAGCTTTCTTT. Translating it yields CASSISGTGNTEAFF.

The sample holds a few counts of this clone. The chain joins TRBV7-6 to TRBJ2-7; maybe TRBD1 (6 bases). V lost 2 bases, J lost 4 bases, and 9 bases lay in between. The CDR3 consists of 13 residues. Germline loops: CDR1 SGHVS, CDR2 FNYEAQ. The CDR3 region has the DNA TGTGCCAGCAGCTTAAGAGGGGGATACGAGCAGTACTTC. Translation gives CASSLRGGYEQYF. Supplemented by reference TRBV7-6 and TRBJ2-7, the full variable domain reads GAGVSQSPRYKVTKRGQDVALRCDPISGHVSLYWYRQALGQGPEFLTYFNYEAQQDKSGLPNDRFSAERPEGSISTLTIQRTEQRDSAMYRCASSLRGGYEQYFGPGTRLTVT.

V usage is TRBV28 and J usage is TRBJ2-4, with a tentative D call TRBD2 (6 bases). Trimming pared 3 bases from V and 0 bases from J, leaving 12 bases between. The germline V gene has CDR1 MDHEN and CDR2 SYDVKM. The CDR3 consists of 16 residues. Here the CDR3 reads CASSFGGLLAKNIQYF. In DNA form, the CDR3 reads TGTGCCAGCAGTTTCGGGGGATTACTAGCCAAAAACATTCAGTACTTC. The full variable domain, its missing parts supplied by reference TRBV28 and TRBJ2-4, is DVKVTQSSRYLVKRTGEKVFLECVQDMDHENMFWYRQDPGLGLRLIYFSYDVKMKEKGDIPEGYSVSREKKERFSLILESASTNQTSMYLCASSFGGLLAKNIQYFGAGTRLSVL.

This clone has only one observation. This CDR3 is CASRPLAGNTGELFF. As DNA, the CDR3 is TGTGCCAGCAGACCGCTTGCGGGGAACACCGGGGAGCTGTTTTTT. The chain joins TRBV6-6 to TRBJ2-2; weak D call: TRBD2 (5 bases). In germline, CDR1 is MNHNY, CDR2 SVGAGI (reference sequence). Deletions cut 6 bases from V and 1 base from J, with 12 bases between. There are 15 residues in the CDR3.

The CDR3 region is CASSAYPGQGARDTQYF. The DNA of the CDR3 is TGTGCCAGCAGTGCTTATCCGGGACAGGGGGCGAGAGATACGCAGTATTTT. The J gene is TRBJ2-3, the V gene TRBV28; TRBD1 aligns across 12 bases. This CDR3 has 17 amino acids. J lost 5 bases, V lost 5 bases, and 11 bases had no gene match. Germline V lookup: CDR1 MDHEN, CDR2 SYDVKM.

The rearrangement joins TRBV29-1 to TRBJ1-1; TRBD1 agrees at 7 bases. CDR1 and CDR2 from the germline V gene are SQVTM and ANQGSEA. The V gene end was trimmed by 7 bases and the J gene end by 0 bases; junction bases not matched to a gene: 5. The CDR3 is made up of 13 amino acids. CDR3 sequence reads: CSGLTGMNTEAFF. CDR3 nucleotide sequence: TGCAGCGGCCTGACAGGGATGAACACTGAAGCTTTCTTT.

The chain has TRBV28 and TRBJ2-7, with D tentatively TRBD2 (7 bases). Per the germline V gene, CDR1 is MDHEN and CDR2 is SYDVKM. V was cut by 6 bases and J by 6 bases, with 27 bases left in between. The CDR3 runs 17 residues. The CDR3 is CASREAAGRGGAAEQYF. The CDR3 DNA sequence: TGTGCCAGCAGGGAGGCGGCAGGGAGAGGGGGGGCCGCCGAGCAGTACTTC.

The chain combines TRBV2 with TRBJ2-7; the D gene is possibly TRBD2 (6 bases). Germline assignment: CDR1 SNHLY and CDR2 FYNNEI. Trimming removed 6 bases at V and 0 bases at J, with 12 bases between. This CDR3 contains 14 residues. CDR3 in amino acids: CASSAGRSSYEQYF. CDR3 nucleotide sequence: TGTGCCAGCAGCGCTGGGAGGAGCTCCTACGAGCAGTACTTC.

The J gene is TRBJ1-4, the V gene TRBV6-5; maybe TRBD1 (5 bases). CDR3 size: 15 residues. V was clipped by 5 bases and J by 1 base, with 11 bases between them. CDR1 is MNHEY and CDR2 is SVGAGI in the germline V gene. CDR3 region: CASSPRDGTNEKLFF. The CDR3 DNA sequence: TGTGCCAGCAGTCCGCGGGACGGAACTAATGAAAAACTGTTTTTT.

The chain is built from TRBV6-6 and TRBJ1-5; D may be TRBD1 (5 bases). Per the germline V gene, CDR1 is MNHNY and CDR2 is SVGAGI (reference sequence). The length of the CDR3 is 16 residues. The V gene lost 6 bases and the J gene lost 0 bases, with 15 bases spanning the gap. In DNA, the CDR3 is TGTGCCAGCAGCTCCCCGTCCGGGGGTAGCAATCAGCCCCAGCATTTT. Amino acids: CASSSPSGGSNQPQHF.

The chain carries TRBV5-1 and TRBJ1-2, with D tentatively TRBD1 (6 bases). Germline V gene lookup returns CDR1 SGHRS and CDR2 YFSETQ. This CDR3 is 14 amino acids long. The V gene lost 0 bases and the J gene lost 8 bases, with 14 bases spanning the gap. The chain's CDR3 is CASSLDAGAGGYTF. The CDR3 coding sequence is TGCGCCAGCAGCTTGGACGCGGGGGCGGGAGGCTACACCTTC.

This clone was seen only once. The chain has TRBV7-9 and TRBJ2-7, with 8 bases aligning to TRBD2. This CDR3 is 15 amino acids long. Trimming took 5 bases from V and 5 from J; bases not matched to a gene: 11. CDR1 is SEHNR and CDR2 is FQNEAQ in the germline V gene (reference sequence). The CDR3 DNA sequence: TGTGCCAGCAGCCGAAATAGCGGGGTTCATCACGAGCAGTACTTC. It yields the protein CASSRNSGVHHEQYF. Full variable domain (rest looked up from reference TRBV7-9 and TRBJ2-7): DTGVSQNPRHKITKRGQNVTFRCDPISEHNRLYWYRQTLGQGPEFLTYFQNEAQLEKSRLLSDRFSAERPKGSFSTLEIQRTEQGDSAMYLCASSRNSGVHHEQYFGPGTRLTVT.